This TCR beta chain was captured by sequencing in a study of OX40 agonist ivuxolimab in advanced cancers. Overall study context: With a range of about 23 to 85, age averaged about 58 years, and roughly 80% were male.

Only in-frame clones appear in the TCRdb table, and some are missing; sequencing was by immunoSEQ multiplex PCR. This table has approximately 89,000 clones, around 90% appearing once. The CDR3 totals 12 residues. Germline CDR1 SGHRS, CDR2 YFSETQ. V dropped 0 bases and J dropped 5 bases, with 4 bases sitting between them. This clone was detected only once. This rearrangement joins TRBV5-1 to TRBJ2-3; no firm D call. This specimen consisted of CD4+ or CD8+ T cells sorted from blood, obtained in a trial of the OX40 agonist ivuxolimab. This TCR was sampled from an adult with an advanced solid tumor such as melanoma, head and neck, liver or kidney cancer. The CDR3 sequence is CASSLEGDTQYF. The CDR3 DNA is TGCGCCAGCAGCTTGGAAGGAGATACGCAGTATTTT.